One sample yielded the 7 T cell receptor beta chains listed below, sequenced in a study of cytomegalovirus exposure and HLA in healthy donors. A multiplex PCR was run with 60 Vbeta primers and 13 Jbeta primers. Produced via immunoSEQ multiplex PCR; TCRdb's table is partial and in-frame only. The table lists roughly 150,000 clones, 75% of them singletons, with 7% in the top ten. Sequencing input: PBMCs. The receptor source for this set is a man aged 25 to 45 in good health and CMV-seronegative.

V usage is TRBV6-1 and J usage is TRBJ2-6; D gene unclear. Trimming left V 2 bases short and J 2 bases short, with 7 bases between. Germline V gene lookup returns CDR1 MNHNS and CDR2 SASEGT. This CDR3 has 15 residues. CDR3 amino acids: CASSEMAAGANVLTF. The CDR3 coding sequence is TGTGCCAGCAGTGAAATGGCGGCTGGGGCCAACGTCCTGACTTTC.

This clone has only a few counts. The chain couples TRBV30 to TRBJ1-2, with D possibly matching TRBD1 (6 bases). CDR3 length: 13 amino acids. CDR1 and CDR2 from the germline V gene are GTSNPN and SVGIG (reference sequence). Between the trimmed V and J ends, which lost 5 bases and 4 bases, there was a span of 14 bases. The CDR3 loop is CAWATGSAYGYTF. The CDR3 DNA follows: TGTGCCTGGGCAACAGGGAGCGCCTATGGCTACACCTTC.

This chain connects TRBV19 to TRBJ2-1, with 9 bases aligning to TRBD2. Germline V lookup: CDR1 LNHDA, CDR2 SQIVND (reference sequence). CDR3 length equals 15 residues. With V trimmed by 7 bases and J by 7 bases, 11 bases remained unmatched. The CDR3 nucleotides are TGTGCCAGTACCATTAGCGGGAGCCTTTATAATGAGCAGTTCTTC. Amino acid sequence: CASTISGSLYNEQFF.

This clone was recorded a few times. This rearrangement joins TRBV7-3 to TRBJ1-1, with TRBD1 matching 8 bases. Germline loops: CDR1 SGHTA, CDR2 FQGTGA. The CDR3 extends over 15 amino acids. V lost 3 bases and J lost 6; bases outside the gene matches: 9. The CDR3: CASSFSRGRYAEAFF. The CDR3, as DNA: TGTGCCAGCAGCTTCTCCAGGGGGCGTTACGCTGAAGCTTTCTTT.

CDR3 residues: CASSPPTGRDEKLFF. CDR3 coding DNA: TGTGCCAGCAGCCCACCGACAGGGCGTGATGAAAAACTGTTTTTT. This chain connects TRBV9 to TRBJ1-4, with 7 nucleotides matching TRBD1. The CDR3 has 15 residues. V gave up 4 bases and J gave up 6 bases; unmatched junction bases: 9. The germline gives CDR1 SGDLS, CDR2 YYNGEE.

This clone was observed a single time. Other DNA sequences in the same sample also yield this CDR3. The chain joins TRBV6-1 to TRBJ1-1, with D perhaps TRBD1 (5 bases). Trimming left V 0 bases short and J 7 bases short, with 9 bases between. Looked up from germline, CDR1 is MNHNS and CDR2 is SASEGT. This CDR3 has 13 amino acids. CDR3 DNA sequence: TGTGCCAGCAGTGAAGCCCTAGACAGTGAAGCTTTCTTT. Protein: CASSEALDSEAFF.

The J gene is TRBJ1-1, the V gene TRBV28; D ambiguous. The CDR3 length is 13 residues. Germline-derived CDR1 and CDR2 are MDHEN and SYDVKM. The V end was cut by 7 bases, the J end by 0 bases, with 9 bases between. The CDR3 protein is CASIASLNTEAFF. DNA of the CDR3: TGTGCCAGCATAGCCTCCCTGAACACTGAAGCTTTCTTT.